The 6 T cell receptor beta chains below all came from one sample that was sequenced in a study of blood T cells in healthy people across ages. It was with a sample-barcoded 5' primer and a J-beta primer mix that a second PCR of roughly 7 to 12 cycles was run. MiXCR, applied by TCRdb to the 5' RACE reads, yields one record per CDR3 protein. The table has 1.5 million to 2 million distinct CDR3 sequences, less than 50% seen once. The sequenced material came from blood. These receptors were obtained from a woman between 40 and 50 years old in good health.

The chain has TRBV28 and TRBJ2-7, with unresolved D. The DNA matches TRBJ2-5 better at its end, which makes the J call doubtful. The CDR3 consists of 14 residues. CDR1 and CDR2 from the germline V gene are MDHEN and SYDVKM. CDR3 loop: CASSLGQALKTQYF. CDR3 bases: TGTGCCAGCAGTTTAGGGCAGGCCCTAAAGACCCAGTACTTC.

This clonotype was found a few times. The rearrangement joins TRBV14 to TRBJ1-2, with 7 bases that match TRBD1. V lost 4 bases to trimming and J lost 4 bases; unmatched junction nucleotides: 6. Germline V lookup: CDR1 SGHDN, CDR2 FVKESK. The CDR3 totals 14 residues. The CDR3 DNA reads TGTGCCAGCAGCCCGGACAGGTGGTTCTATGGCTACACCTTC. This gives the protein CASSPDRWFYGYTF. The variable domain in full, with the rest retrieved from reference TRBV14 and TRBJ1-2, is EAGVTQFPSHSVIEKGQTVTLRCDPISGHDNLYWYRRVMGKEIKFLLHFVKESKQDESGMPNNRFLAERTGGTYSTLKVQPAELEDSGVYFCASSPDRWFYGYTFGSGTRLTVV.

This clonotype was seen a handful of times. The rearrangement uses TRBV6-1 and TRBJ2-7; the D gene is possibly TRBD1 (6 bases). V was clipped by 3 bases and J by 0 bases, with 12 bases between them. Germline loops: CDR1 MNHNS, CDR2 SASEGT. The CDR3 runs to 15 residues. CDR3 in DNA: TGTGCCAGCAGTGATGCAGGGACACTCTCCTACGAGCAGTACTTC. Encoded protein: CASSDAGTLSYEQYF.

This rearrangement joins TRBV5-1 to TRBJ2-5; 9 nucleotides align to TRBD2. This CDR3 comprises 13 residues. The V gene's germline CDR1 is SGHRS and CDR2 YFSETQ. The V gene end was trimmed by 10 bases and the J gene end by 3 bases; junction bases not matched to a gene: 7. The CDR3 DNA sequence: TGCGCCGGCACGCGGGGGGGAGAAGAGACCCAGTACTTC. Translation gives CAGTRGGEETQYF.

This clonotype was observed a handful of times. The J gene is TRBJ2-7, the V gene TRBV7-2, with D unresolved. The CDR3 spans 13 residues. V lost 5 bases to trimming and J lost 3 bases, with 11 bases between them. Per germline, CDR1 SGHTA and CDR2 FQGNSA. CDR3 nucleotide sequence: TGTGCCAGCAGCCCCCGACCCCTCTACGAGCAGTACTTC. This codes for CASSPRPLYEQYF. The full variable domain, its missing parts supplied by reference TRBV7-2 and TRBJ2-7, is GAGVSQSPSNKVTEKGKDVELRCDPISGHTALYWYRQSLGQGLEFLIYFQGNSAPDKSGLPSDRFSAERTGGSVSTLTIQRTQQEDSAVYLCASSPRPLYEQYFGPGTRLTVT.

The rearrangement uses TRBV6-5 and TRBJ1-2, with D uncertain. The germline V gene has CDR1 MNHEY and CDR2 SVGAGI. This CDR3 has 15 residues. The germline V and J ends were trimmed by 1 base and 0 bases, with 9 bases remaining between them. Here the CDR3 reads CASSYWAKANYGYTF. For the CDR3, the DNA is TGTGCCAGCAGTTACTGGGCCAAAGCTAACTATGGCTACACCTTC.